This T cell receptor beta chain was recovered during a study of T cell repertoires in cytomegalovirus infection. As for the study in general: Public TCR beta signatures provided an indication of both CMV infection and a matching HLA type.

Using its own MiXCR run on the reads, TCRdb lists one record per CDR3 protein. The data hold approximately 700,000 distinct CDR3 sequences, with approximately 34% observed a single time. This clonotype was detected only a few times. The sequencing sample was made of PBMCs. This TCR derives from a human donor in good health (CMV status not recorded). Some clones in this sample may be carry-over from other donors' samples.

The CDR3 sequence is CASRTTGFIHGYTF. In DNA form, the CDR3 reads TGTGCCAGTAGAACAACAGGGTTTATCCATGGCTACACCTTC. V is TRBV19 and J is TRBJ1-2; D perhaps matches TRBD1 (6 bases). This CDR3 is built from 14 residues. CDR1 is LNHDA, CDR2 SQIVND, per germline (reference sequence). V lost 6 bases and J 6 bases, leaving 17 bases between the germline ends. Supplemented by reference TRBV19 and TRBJ1-2, the full variable domain reads DGGITQSPKYLFRKEGQNVTLSCEQNLNHDAMYWYRQDPGQGLRLIYYSQIVNDFQKGDIAEGYSVSREKKESFPLTVTSAQKNPTAFYLCASRTTGFIHGYTFGSGTRLTVV.